The 29 T cell receptor beta chains listed next were all sequenced from one sample in a study of tumor-infiltrating lymphocytes in localized non-small cell lung cancer listed by TCRdb under 2021. Library preparation was by the immunoSEQ multiplex PCR assay. The source is immuneACCESS, and TCRdb retained only in-frame sequences with V and J called. Part of the clones is not carried over; for the studies checked, unresolved V genes explain less than half of this, and the remainder is unexplained. The sample data list 20,000 to 25,000 clones, and 50% to 80% of these were observed just once. The ten largest clonotypes hold under 6% of the sample. Specimen: lung tumor tissue. These receptors came from a human donor with non-small cell lung cancer.

This rearrangement joins TRBV29-1 to TRBJ2-5; weak D call: TRBD2 (6 bases). The CDR3 spans 13 residues. CDR1 SQVTM and CDR2 ANQGSEA come from the germline V gene. Trimming stripped 7 bases from V and 5 bases from J, with 17 bases between. CDR3 protein: CSARSSGRETQYF. The CDR3 coding sequence is TGCAGCGCACGGTCTTCAGGGAGGGAGACCCAGTACTTC.

The V and J genes are TRBV30 and TRBJ2-3; 10 bases agree with TRBD1. Germline V gives CDR1 GTSNPN, CDR2 SVGIG (reference sequence). Germline trimming cut 3 bases from V and 4 bases from J; bases unmatched to any gene: 7. The CDR3 length is 15 residues. This chain's CDR3 is CAWRAGTGVADTQYF. CDR3 in DNA: TGTGCCTGGAGAGCCGGGACAGGGGTCGCAGATACGCAGTATTTT.

This chain uses TRBV29-1 with TRBJ2-1; TRBD2 agrees at 10 bases. The CDR3 is 14 amino acids. Germline lookup yields CDR1 SQVTM and CDR2 ANQGSEA. Trimming cost V 6 bases and J 6 bases; bases outside gene matches: 8. Written as DNA, the CDR3 is TGCAGCGTCGTACTAGCGGGGTTCCTCAATGAGCAGTTCTTC. Amino acids: CSVVLAGFLNEQFF.

The sample holds a few counts of this clone. V is TRBV15 and J is TRBJ2-7, with D tentatively TRBD1 (5 bases). Looked up from germline, CDR1 is LNHNV and CDR2 is YYDKDF (reference sequence). This CDR3 spans 15 amino acids. Trimming shortened V by 5 bases and J by 4 bases, and 18 bases separated the two germline ends. CDR3 coding DNA: TGTGCCACCAGCGTTACTGGGCAGGGTCAATACGAGCAGTACTTC. As protein: CATSVTGQGQYEQYF. Using reference TRBV15 and TRBJ2-7 for the parts outside the CDR3, the full variable domain is DAMVIQNPRYQVTQFGKPVTLSCSQTLNHNVMYWYQQKSSQAPKLLFHYYDKDFNNEADTPDNFQSRRPNTSFCFLDIRSPGLGDTAMYLCATSVTGQGQYEQYFGPGTRLTVT.

This clone was detected only a few times. The V call is TRBV6-5, the J call TRBJ2-7; 8 positions agree with TRBD2. The V and J ends lost 6 bases and 4 bases, in that order; junction bases with no gene match: 8. This CDR3 has 14 residues. Looked up from germline, CDR1 is MNHEY and CDR2 is SVGAGI. The CDR3 loop reads CASRPVAGIYEQYF. The CDR3 DNA sequence: TGTGCCAGCAGACCGGTAGCGGGGATATACGAGCAGTACTTC.

The sample holds a few counts of this clone. The genes are TRBV5-1 and TRBJ1-5; D unclear. The V end was cut by 0 bases, the J end by 6 bases, with 13 bases between. CDR1 is SGHRS, CDR2 YFSETQ, per germline. The CDR3 covers 15 residues. CDR3: CASSLAGRAGQPQHF. The CDR3 DNA sequence: TGCGCCAGCAGCTTGGCCGGGAGGGCCGGTCAGCCCCAGCATTTT.

This clone was counted a few times. In DNA, the CDR3 is TGTGCCAGCTCACAGGGGACTAATCAGCCCCAGCATTTT. Encoded protein: CASSQGTNQPQHF. The V gene is TRBV18, the J gene TRBJ1-5, with a possible D match to TRBD1 (5 bases). Germline lookup yields CDR1 KGHSH and CDR2 LQKENI. This CDR3 has 13 residues. V was cut by 4 bases and J by 4 bases, with 8 bases left in between.

The rearrangement uses TRBV5-1 and TRBJ2-6; D not certain. The germline V gene has CDR1 SGHRS and CDR2 YFSETQ. The V and J ends lost 2 bases and 4 bases respectively, with 7 bases between them. This CDR3 spans 14 amino acids. CDR3 residues: CASSLSPGANVLTF. The CDR3 DNA reads TGCGCCAGCAGCTTAAGTCCCGGGGCCAACGTCCTGACTTTC.

This clone was recorded once. The chain joins TRBV27 to TRBJ2-7, with TRBD2 matching 9 bases. Germline V CDR1 and CDR2: MNHEY, SMNVEV (reference sequence). The CDR3 covers 14 residues. The V and J ends lost 7 bases and 1 base, in that order; junction bases with no gene match: 5. This chain's CDR3 is CASKLAGPSYEQYF. As DNA, the CDR3 is TGTGCCAGCAAACTAGCGGGTCCTTCCTACGAGCAGTACTTC.

Comments on this clone: This specimen includes other DNA sequences encoding the same CDR3. The V call is TRBV28, the J call TRBJ2-5, with 9 bases identical to TRBD1. This CDR3 spans 16 amino acids. CDR1 and CDR2 (germline): MDHEN, SYDVKM. V was clipped by 7 bases and J by 0 bases; unmatched bases: 9. The CDR3 reads CASTPAGTGYQETQYF. The CDR3 bases are TGTGCCAGCACCCCCGCCGGGACAGGGTACCAAGAGACCCAGTACTTC.

This chain uses TRBV7-2 with TRBJ1-2; 10 positions agree with TRBD1. The trim removed 3 bases at V and 6 bases at J, leaving 7 bases unmatched. CDR1 is SGHTA, CDR2 FQGNSA, per germline. The CDR3 is 15 amino acids. The CDR3 region has the DNA TGTGCCAGCAGCTTTAACCCCGGGACAGGGGATGGCTACACCTTC. It is translated as CASSFNPGTGDGYTF.

The chain has TRBV5-1 and TRBJ2-5; 8 nucleotides match TRBD2. After removal of 0 bases from V and 5 bases from J, the junction contained 9 bases not matched to a gene. From germline, CDR1 is SGHRS and CDR2 YFSETQ. This CDR3 is 16 amino acids long. CDR3 amino acids: CASSLGPAGDGETQYF. The CDR3 region has the DNA TGCGCCAGCAGCTTGGGGCCAGCGGGAGACGGCGAGACCCAGTACTTC.

This clone was observed a single time. The chain carries TRBV10-3 and TRBJ2-3; D ambiguous. The CDR3 is 15 amino acids. Germline V lookup: CDR1 ENHRY, CDR2 SYGVKD. Trimming left V 0 bases short and J 0 bases short, with 7 bases between. Here the CDR3 reads CAISESTWSTDTQYF. The DNA for the CDR3 is TGTGCCATCAGTGAGTCCACTTGGAGCACAGATACGCAGTATTTT.

V usage is TRBV19 and J usage is TRBJ1-2; D ambiguous. The CDR3 has 11 residues. V lost 5 bases to trimming and J lost 10 bases, with 11 bases between them. The germline V gene encodes CDR1 LNHDA and CDR2 SQIVND (reference sequence). CDR3 in DNA: TGTGCCAGTAGTGGGTACTGGGACTACACCTTC. Translation gives CASSGYWDYTF.

The V gene is TRBV10-2, the J gene TRBJ2-5; 7 bases match TRBD1. CDR1 WSHSY and CDR2 SAAADI come from the germline V gene. J gave up 2 bases and V 6 bases, and 3 bases lay outside the gene matches. CDR3 length: 13 residues. The CDR3 DNA sequence: TGCGCCAGCAGCCCGGGACAGCAAGAGACCCAGTACTTC. As protein: CASSPGQQETQYF.

The rearrangement links TRBV2 to TRBJ2-3, with TRBD1 identical over 8 bases. J gave up 5 bases and V 7 bases, and 5 bases lay outside the gene matches. Germline loops: CDR1 SNHLY, CDR2 FYNNEI. CDR3 size: 13 residues. Here the CDR3 reads CASIPDRGDTQYF. CDR3 DNA: TGTGCCAGCATTCCCGACAGGGGAGATACGCAGTATTTT.

This clone was counted only a few times. The chain combines TRBV4-1 with TRBJ2-1; D may be TRBD1 or TRBD2 (5 bases each). From germline, CDR1 is MGHRA and CDR2 YSYEKL. V lost 2 bases and J lost 4, with 12 bases in between. CDR3 size: 15 residues. CDR3 DNA sequence: TGCGCCAGCAGCCAATTGGGGACCCTTTACAATGAGCAGTTCTTC. Its translation is CASSQLGTLYNEQFF.

The rearrangement joins TRBV7-2 to TRBJ2-1; D is unresolved. V lost 5 bases to trimming and J lost 4 bases, with 12 bases between them. The CDR3 is 14 amino acids. Per germline, CDR1 SGHTA and CDR2 FQGNSA. CDR3 residues: CASSRKGPYNEQFF. DNA of the CDR3: TGTGCCAGCAGCCGAAAAGGGCCTTACAATGAGCAGTTCTTC.

The rearrangement uses TRBV7-9 and TRBJ2-5, with D possibly TRBD1 on 5 matching bases. The CDR3 extends over 14 amino acids. Germline CDR1 reads SEHNR; CDR2 reads FQNEAQ (reference sequence). V lost 5 bases and J lost 5, with 15 bases in between. The CDR3 sequence is CASSPKDSRETQYF. Here the CDR3 DNA reads TGTGCCAGCAGCCCCAAAGACAGTCGGGAGACCCAGTACTTC.

This chain uses TRBV4-1 with TRBJ1-5; tentatively, D is TRBD1 (5 bases). V gave up 1 base and J gave up 9 bases, with 19 bases separating them. The CDR3 is 16 amino acids. Germline assignment: CDR1 MGHRA and CDR2 YSYEKL. The CDR3 DNA sequence: TGCGCCAGCAGCCAAGCCGGGACGGGGGACCTCTGGCCCCAGCATTTT. Its protein product is CASSQAGTGDLWPQHF.

This clone turned up a few times. The rearrangement uses TRBV5-4 and TRBJ2-5; the match to TRBD2 covers 13 bases. Germline values: CDR1 SGHNT, CDR2 YYREEE (reference sequence). The CDR3 runs to 15 residues. V gave up 4 bases and J gave up 5 bases; unmatched junction bases: 5. The CDR3 bases are TGTGCCAGCAGCCAAGGACTAGCGGGAGAGGAGACCCAGTACTTC. This translates into CASSQGLAGEETQYF.

As DNA, the CDR3 is TGTGCCAGCAGCGTAGTCGAGCGGTCCACCGGGGAGCTGTTTTTT. This translates into CASSVVERSTGELFF. The chain couples TRBV9 to TRBJ2-2, with D perhaps matching TRBD2 (5 bases). The V end lost 0 bases, the J end lost 4 bases, and 10 bases lay between the germline ends. Germline V CDR1 and CDR2: SGDLS, YYNGEE. The CDR3 has 15 residues.

This chain uses TRBV5-1 with TRBJ1-6; D might be TRBD1 (5 bases). Germline assignment: CDR1 SGHRS and CDR2 YFSETQ. V gave up 1 base and J gave up 5 bases, with 10 bases separating them. The CDR3 spans 15 residues. CDR3 bases: TGCGCCAGCAGCTTGCGTGGGGGAAATAATTCACCCCTCCACTTT. It codes for CASSLRGGNNSPLHF.

The rearrangement links TRBV15 to TRBJ2-1; tentatively, D is TRBD1 (5 bases). Germline-derived CDR1 and CDR2 are LNHNV and YYDKDF (reference sequence). Trimming left V 1 base short and J 4 bases short, with 8 bases between. The CDR3 contains 14 residues. For the CDR3, the DNA is TGTGCCACCAGCAGAGTACAGGATTACAATGAGCAGTTCTTC. Residues: CATSRVQDYNEQFF.

In this sample, this clone turned up a few times. The junction departs from germline at one end; a sequencing error may be responsible. The chain recombines TRBV7-9 with TRBJ2-7, with D unclear. The germline CDR1 and CDR2 sequences are SEHNR and FQNEAQ (reference sequence). This CDR3 has 13 amino acids. CDR3 protein: CASTLAQSYEQYF. CDR3 in DNA: TGTGCCAGCACCTTAGCACAGAGCTACGAGCAGTACTTC.

CDR3 loop: CASSPSFSVLSTDTQYF. The CDR3 nucleotides read TGTGCCAGCAGCCCATCCTTTAGCGTGTTGAGCACAGATACGCAGTATTTT. This chain links TRBV14 with TRBJ2-3, with D maybe TRBD2 (5 bases). CDR1 SGHDN and CDR2 FVKESK come from the germline V gene. This CDR3 comprises 17 residues. V lost 4 bases and J lost 0, with 17 bases in between.

The chain joins TRBV7-9 to TRBJ2-7, with 7 bases that match TRBD1. The CDR3 consists of 14 residues. The J segment lost 2 bases and the V segment lost 8 bases, leaving 9 bases of the junction unmatched. Germline CDR1 and CDR2: SEHNR and FQNEAQ (reference sequence). The CDR3 sequence: CASALGDRTYEQYF. For the CDR3, the DNA is TGTGCCAGCGCTCTGGGGGACAGAACCTACGAGCAGTACTTC. Drawing the rest from reference TRBV7-9 and TRBJ2-7, the complete variable domain is DTGVSQNPRHKITKRGQNVTFRCDPISEHNRLYWYRQTLGQGPEFLTYFQNEAQLEKSRLLSDRFSAERPKGSFSTLEIQRTEQGDSAMYLCASALGDRTYEQYFGPGTRLTVT.

The rearrangement links TRBV7-9 to TRBJ1-2; 9 nucleotides align to TRBD1. The trim removed 5 bases at V and 8 bases at J, leaving 12 bases unmatched. Germline values: CDR1 SEHNR, CDR2 FQNEAQ (reference sequence). CDR3 size: 15 residues. This chain's CDR3 is CASSPGTGPTRGYTF. CDR3 in DNA: TGTGCCAGCAGCCCCGGGACAGGGCCGACGAGGGGCTACACCTTC.

This clone showed up just a few times. The chain combines TRBV5-4 with TRBJ2-2, with D maybe TRBD2 (6 bases). Looked up from germline, CDR1 is SGHNT and CDR2 is YYREEE (reference sequence). CDR3 length equals 14 residues. Trimming took off 4 bases at V and 3 bases at J, with 10 bases between the two ends. In DNA form, the CDR3 reads TGTGCCAGCAGCGCGGGGCAGGACACCGGGGAGCTGTTTTTT. Amino acids: CASSAGQDTGELFF.